The 27 T cell receptor beta chains below all came from one sample that was sequenced in a study of CD4 T cells in lung cancer. At least 3 cm from the malignant lesion, non-adjacent lung tissue was taken from the same resection. Clones were read by immunoSEQ multiplex PCR, and TCRdb kept only the in-frame ones, dropping some. The data hold roughly 9,800 clones, with around 66% observed a single time. The sequenced material came from normal lung tissue taken away from the tumor. The receptor source for this set is a man aged 55 to 70 with non-small cell lung cancer.

This clone has only one observation. The chain carries TRBV15 and TRBJ1-6; the match to TRBD1 covers 10 bases. With 1 base clipped from V and 7 bases from J, the junction kept 1 base outside the gene matches. The CDR3 contains 15 residues. Germline-derived CDR1 and CDR2 are LNHNV and YYDKDF (reference sequence). The CDR3, as DNA: TGTGCCACCAGCAGAGGGACAGGGGGAAATTCACCCCTCCACTTT. The encoded protein is CATSRGTGGNSPLHF.

This sequence joins TRBV10-3 and TRBJ1-3; D not resolved. Germline V CDR1 and CDR2: ENHRY, SYGVKD. V was pared by 2 bases and J by 4 bases, with 12 bases between. This CDR3 is built from 15 residues. CDR3 in DNA: TGTGCCATCAGTGAGACAGATTTATCCGGAAACACCATATATTTT. It is translated as CAISETDLSGNTIYF.

This clone was picked up a small number of times. This sequence joins TRBV7-6 and TRBJ2-3; a weak D match, TRBD2 (5 bases). Trimming took off 4 bases at V and 2 bases at J, with 19 bases between the two ends. CDR1 SGHVS and CDR2 FNYEAQ come from the germline V gene. This CDR3 comprises 17 residues. This CDR3 reads CASSSPFNPGITDTQYF. The CDR3 coding sequence is TGTGCCAGCAGCTCCCCGTTTAATCCGGGGATCACAGATACGCAGTATTTT.

The rearrangement uses TRBV6-1 and TRBJ1-5, with 7 bases fitting TRBD1. Germline V gene data show CDR1 as MNHNS and CDR2 as SASEGT. This CDR3 is built from 13 residues. J was trimmed by 7 bases and V by 4 bases; bases with no gene match: 4. The CDR3 sequence is CASSGRGQQPQHF. CDR3 coding DNA: TGTGCCAGCAGTGGCAGGGGACAGCAGCCCCAGCATTTT.

The chain joins TRBV2 to TRBJ2-7; TRBD1 agrees at 7 bases. This CDR3 is built from 14 residues. CDR1 and CDR2 (germline): SNHLY, FYNNEI. V gave up 6 bases and J gave up 2 bases; unmatched junction bases: 7. CDR3 sequence: CASREQGSTYEQYV. The CDR3 DNA follows: TGTGCCAGCAGAGAACAGGGGTCAACCTACGAGCAGTACGTC.

The chain carries TRBV2 and TRBJ1-5; 8 bases map to TRBD1. This CDR3 region has 15 residues. Germline-derived CDR1 and CDR2 are SNHLY and FYNNEI. V trimming: 6 bases; J trimming: 4 bases; junction bases outside the gene matches: 8. DNA for the CDR3: TGTGCCAGCAGGGGAGGTGACAGGGGAAATCAGCCCCAGCATTTT. As protein: CASRGGDRGNQPQHF.

The chain recombines TRBV7-8 with TRBJ2-5, with TRBD2 matching over 10 bases. The CDR3 sequence is 16 residues long. V shed 3 bases and J 4 bases; nucleotides not matched to a gene: 8. The germline CDR1 and CDR2 sequences are SGHVS and FQNEAQ. The DNA of the CDR3 is TGTGCCAGCAGCTTCCCCCTAGCGGGAGTTTTAGAGACCCAGTACTTC. This translates into CASSFPLAGVLETQYF. The full variable domain, in which reference TRBV7-8 and TRBJ2-5 provide the parts outside the CDR3, is GAGVSQSPRYKVAKRGQDVALRCDPISGHVSLFWYQQALGQGPEFLTYFQNEAQLDKSGLPSDRFFAERPEGSVSTLKIQRTQQEDSAVYLCASSFPLAGVLETQYFGPGTRLLVL.

The chain links TRBV6-1 to TRBJ2-1; TRBD2 matches 11 bases. Losses at the gene ends were 4 bases for V and 7 bases for J; bases not matched to a gene: 21. The CDR3 runs 20 residues. Germline values: CDR1 MNHNS, CDR2 SASEGT. The CDR3 sequence is CASSAPLAGGYILRGNEQFF. CDR3 coding DNA: TGTGCCAGCAGTGCCCCCCTAGCGGGAGGCTATATCCTACGAGGGAATGAGCAGTTCTTC.

This clone was counted between two and nine times. This chain links TRBV6-1 with TRBJ2-2; 9 bases map to TRBD1. CDR1 and CDR2 (germline): MNHNS, SASEGT. Germline trimming cut 6 bases from V and 4 bases from J; bases unmatched to any gene: 3. The CDR3 contains 14 residues. Here the CDR3 reads CASREQGATGELFF. In DNA, the CDR3 is TGTGCCAGCAGGGAACAGGGGGCCACCGGGGAGCTGTTTTTT.

J is TRBJ2-1 and V is TRBV11-3, with 9 positions matching TRBD2. Germline CDR1 is SGHNT and CDR2 is YENEEA. This CDR3 contains 15 residues. V lost 2 bases and J lost 10; bases outside the gene matches: 9. This CDR3 is CASSLLAGASGEQFF. The CDR3 nucleotides are TGTGCCAGCAGCTTATTAGCGGGAGCATCTGGCGAGCAGTTCTTC.

The chain employs TRBV29-1 and TRBJ2-1; 9 nucleotides match TRBD2. This CDR3 region has 13 residues. With 6 bases clipped from V and 8 bases from J, the junction kept 8 bases outside the gene matches. Germline V gene lookup returns CDR1 SQVTM and CDR2 ANQGSEA. CDR3 residues: CSVAGTSSDEQFF. CDR3 nucleotide sequence: TGCAGCGTGGCCGGGACTAGCAGCGATGAGCAGTTCTTC.

The chain carries TRBV7-6 and TRBJ1-5, with a tentative D call TRBD1 (6 bases). CDR3 length equals 14 residues. In germline, CDR1 is SGHVS, CDR2 FNYEAQ. The V end lost 5 bases, the J end lost 6 bases, and 14 bases lay between the germline ends. This CDR3 reads CASSAPGEGQPQHF. In DNA, the CDR3 is TGTGCCAGCAGCGCCCCAGGGGAAGGTCAGCCCCAGCATTTT.

This chain uses TRBV7-9 with TRBJ1-4, with D uncertain. This CDR3 comprises 14 residues. The V gene's germline CDR1 is SEHNR and CDR2 FQNEAQ (reference sequence). Trimming took 6 bases from V and 3 from J, leaving 11 bases between them. The CDR3 reads CASRKTGANEKLFF. In DNA form, the CDR3 reads TGTGCCAGCAGGAAGACGGGAGCTAATGAAAAACTGTTTTTT. The whole variable domain, remainder taken from reference TRBV7-9 and TRBJ1-4, is DTGVSQNPRHKITKRGQNVTFRCDPISEHNRLYWYRQTLGQGPEFLTYFQNEAQLEKSRLLSDRFSAERPKGSFSTLEIQRTEQGDSAMYLCASRKTGANEKLFFGSGTQLSVL.

V gene TRBV25-1 combines with J gene TRBJ1-2; TRBD1 matches 8 bases. The CDR3 covers 13 residues. The junction had 7 bases not matched to a gene; V was cut back by 5 bases and J by 8 bases. Germline V lookup: CDR1 MGHDK, CDR2 SYGVNS. The DNA of the CDR3 is TGTGCCAGCAGTTTAGGGACAGGTGAAGGCTACACCTTC. This gives the protein CASSLGTGEGYTF.

The V gene is TRBV5-4, the J gene TRBJ2-7, with a possible D match to TRBD2 (5 bases). CDR1 and CDR2 from the germline V gene are SGHNT and YYREEE (reference sequence). The CDR3 runs 13 residues. V lost 0 bases and J lost 6, with 10 bases in between. Here the CDR3 reads CASSLASGGEQYV. CDR3 DNA sequence: TGTGCCAGCAGCTTGGCCAGCGGTGGCGAGCAGTACGTC.

J is TRBJ1-5 and V is TRBV28, with 10 bases lining up with TRBD1. Germline V lookup: CDR1 MDHEN, CDR2 SYDVKM. V was clipped by 5 bases and J by 3 bases; unmatched bases: 7. This CDR3 contains 16 residues. CDR3 in DNA: TGTGCCAGCAGTCGCGGGGACAGGGGCTACAATCAGCCCCAGCATTTT. This gives the protein CASSRGDRGYNQPQHF.

V is TRBV11-2 and J is TRBJ2-4; D is perhaps TRBD2 (5 bases). Per the germline V gene, CDR1 is SGHAT and CDR2 is FQNNGV. The CDR3 consists of 16 residues. V lost 1 base to trimming and J lost 0 bases, with 10 bases between them. CDR3 sequence: CASSLATGLAKNIQYF. The CDR3 region has the DNA TGTGCCAGCAGCTTAGCTACGGGATTAGCCAAAAACATTCAGTACTTC.

By share of the sample, this clone is hyperexpanded (1% or more). V is TRBV19 and J is TRBJ1-2; TRBD1 aligns across 9 bases. The CDR3 has 16 amino acids. With 5 bases clipped from V and 4 bases from J, the junction kept 11 bases outside the gene matches. Germline V gives CDR1 LNHDA, CDR2 SQIVND (reference sequence). The CDR3 region is CASSPQAQGAGYGYTF. CDR3 nucleotide sequence: TGTGCCAGTAGTCCACAAGCACAGGGGGCTGGCTATGGCTACACCTTC.

The chain couples TRBV19 to TRBJ1-2, with 7 bases identical to TRBD1. CDR1 and CDR2 (germline): LNHDA, SQIVND (reference sequence). The ends lost 1 base at V and 8 bases at J; junction bases unmatched: 7. This CDR3 is built from 14 residues. The chain's CDR3 is CASSIGQGPGGYTF. The CDR3, as DNA: TGTGCCAGTAGTATAGGACAGGGCCCCGGCGGCTACACCTTC.

CDR3 residues: CASRLAGRIHNEQFF. The DNA for the CDR3 is TGTGCCAGCAGGTTAGCGGGACGCATACACAATGAGCAGTTCTTC. This chain joins TRBV28 and TRBJ2-1, with 8 positions matching TRBD2. V lost 6 bases and J lost 5; bases outside the gene matches: 9. Germline lookup yields CDR1 MDHEN and CDR2 SYDVKM. The CDR3 sequence is 15 residues long.

The sample holds many counts of this clone. The chain combines TRBV13 with TRBJ2-5; the match to TRBD1 covers 8 bases. With 4 bases clipped from V and 4 bases from J, the junction kept 17 bases outside the gene matches. CDR3 size: 18 residues. Per germline, CDR1 PRHDT and CDR2 FYEKMQ (reference sequence). The CDR3 DNA reads as TGTGCCAGCAGCTCCTACGAGAGAATGACAGGGGTTGGAGAGACCCAGTACTTC. Protein product: CASSSYERMTGVGETQYF.

This chain uses TRBV6-5 with TRBJ2-7; 8 bases match TRBD1. Unmatched junction bases numbered 7, after V lost 0 bases and J lost 6 bases. The CDR3 is 15 residues long. Germline loops: CDR1 MNHEY, CDR2 SVGAGI. CDR3 sequence: CASSYSETGAGEQYF. The CDR3 nucleotides are TGTGCCAGCAGTTACTCAGAGACAGGGGCGGGCGAGCAGTACTTC.

The chain carries TRBV9 and TRBJ2-3, with unresolved D. The CDR3 contains 11 residues. The germline CDR1 and CDR2 sequences are SGDLS and YYNGEE. V lost 7 bases, J lost 4 bases, and 7 bases lay in between. CDR3 nucleotide sequence: TGTGCCAGCGGTACGGCAGATACGCAGTATTTT. Amino acid sequence: CASGTADTQYF.

For the CDR3, the DNA is TGTGCCAGCAGCACCTCACAGGGGTGGAACTATGGCTACACCTTC. It is translated as CASSTSQGWNYGYTF. The chain carries TRBV7-8 and TRBJ1-2, with 7 bases matching TRBD1. Germline values: CDR1 SGHVS, CDR2 FQNEAQ. Trimming took 5 bases from V and 2 from J; bases not matched to a gene: 8. The CDR3 contains 15 residues.

This clone has only one observation. J is TRBJ2-5 and V is TRBV7-9, with 8 bases that match TRBD1. Germline CDR1 is SEHNR and CDR2 is FQNEAQ (reference sequence). The CDR3 has 14 residues. V dropped 4 bases and J dropped 9; count of bases not matched to a gene: 10. Here the CDR3 reads CASSWEQGVWAQYF. CDR3 coding DNA: TGTGCCAGCAGCTGGGAACAGGGGGTATGGGCCCAGTACTTC.

Turning to this clone: This sample includes further DNA sequences coding for the same CDR3. The V call is TRBV5-6, the J call TRBJ2-5, with 11 positions matching TRBD2. The CDR3 totals 15 residues. Losses at the gene ends were 0 bases for V and 5 bases for J; bases not matched to a gene: 3. Germline V lookup: CDR1 SGHDT, CDR2 YYEEEE. CDR3 nucleotides: TGTGCCAGCAGCTTGGGGCTAGCGGGAGGTGAGACCCAGTACTTC. It is translated as CASSLGLAGGETQYF.

The chain employs TRBV29-1 and TRBJ2-1, with TRBD2 matching 8 bases. Germline CDR1 SQVTM, CDR2 ANQGSEA. CDR3 length equals 14 residues. Trimming took 5 bases from V and 8 from J; bases not matched to a gene: 11. CDR3 sequence reads: CSVKTGTRNYEQFF. In nucleotides, the CDR3 is TGCAGCGTTAAGACCGGGACTAGGAATTATGAGCAGTTCTTC.